The 6 T cell receptor beta chains in this list originate from one sample, sequenced in a study of Tregs in tolerant kidney transplant recipients. Mixed chimerism was transient after nonmyeloablative marrow transplants from related graft donors. Produced via immunoSEQ multiplex PCR; TCRdb's table is partial and in-frame only. This table holds tens of thousands of clones, 91% found once. This sample comprised CD4+ T cells from blood (PBMCs), obtained 24 months after the transplant. These receptors came from a human patient who received a combined kidney and bone marrow transplant. These T cells may partly come from the graft donor.

This chain joins TRBV7-2 and TRBJ1-2; the match to TRBD1 covers 12 bases. The trim removed 1 base at V and 4 bases at J, leaving 7 bases unmatched. The CDR3 consists of 17 residues. The germline V gene has CDR1 SGHTA and CDR2 FQGNSA. The CDR3 spells CASSLGKGQGASYGYTF. In DNA form, the CDR3 reads TGTGCCAGCAGCTTAGGAAAGGGACAGGGGGCGAGCTATGGCTACACCTTC.

This chain joins TRBV18 and TRBJ1-3, with D possibly matching TRBD1 (6 bases). Trimming stripped 2 bases from V and 4 bases from J, with 9 bases between. CDR1 KGHSH and CDR2 LQKENI come from the germline V gene. The CDR3 consists of 14 residues. The CDR3 loop is CASSPTQGGNTIYF. The CDR3 DNA is TGTGCCAGCTCACCAACCCAGGGGGGAAACACCATATATTTT.

The chain recombines TRBV28 with TRBJ1-1; D unclear. The CDR3 covers 13 residues. Per the germline V gene, CDR1 is MDHEN and CDR2 is SYDVKM. The ends were cut back, 8 bases at V and 5 bases at J, with 15 bases in the middle. The CDR3 protein is CASHLTGGTEAFF. The CDR3, as DNA: TGTGCCAGCCACCTAACTGGAGGAACTGAAGCTTTCTTT.

V usage is TRBV29-1 and J usage is TRBJ2-2, with D possibly being TRBD1 (6 bases). Trimming cost V 4 bases and J 7 bases, with 19 bases left between them. Germline CDR1 SQVTM, CDR2 ANQGSEA. The CDR3 is 15 amino acids. CDR3 loop: CSVGGTGMWVGELFF. CDR3 nucleotides: TGCAGCGTTGGGGGCACAGGGATGTGGGTCGGGGAGCTGTTTTTT.

The chain has TRBV11-2 and TRBJ2-1; 10 bases align to TRBD2. The ends lost 5 bases at V and 6 bases at J; junction bases unmatched: 4. CDR1 is SGHAT, CDR2 FQNNGV, per germline. CDR3 length equals 14 residues. CDR3: CASSTSGISNEQFF. The CDR3 DNA is TGTGCCAGCAGCACTAGCGGGATCTCCAATGAGCAGTTCTTC.

The chain combines TRBV19 with TRBJ2-2, with 7 bases that match TRBD1. CDR1 LNHDA and CDR2 SQIVND come from the germline V gene (reference sequence). With 5 bases clipped from V and 3 bases from J, the junction kept 6 bases outside the gene matches. The CDR3 consists of 15 residues. The CDR3 coding sequence is TGTGCCAGTAGTGTGAGACAGGGACACACCGGGGAGCTGTTTTTT. Translating it yields CASSVRQGHTGELFF. The variable domain in full, completed from reference TRBV19 and TRBJ2-2, reads DGGITQSPKYLFRKEGQNVTLSCEQNLNHDAMYWYRQDPGQGLRLIYYSQIVNDFQKGDIAEGYSVSREKKESFPLTVTSAQKNPTAFYLCASSVRQGHTGELFFGEGSRLTVL.